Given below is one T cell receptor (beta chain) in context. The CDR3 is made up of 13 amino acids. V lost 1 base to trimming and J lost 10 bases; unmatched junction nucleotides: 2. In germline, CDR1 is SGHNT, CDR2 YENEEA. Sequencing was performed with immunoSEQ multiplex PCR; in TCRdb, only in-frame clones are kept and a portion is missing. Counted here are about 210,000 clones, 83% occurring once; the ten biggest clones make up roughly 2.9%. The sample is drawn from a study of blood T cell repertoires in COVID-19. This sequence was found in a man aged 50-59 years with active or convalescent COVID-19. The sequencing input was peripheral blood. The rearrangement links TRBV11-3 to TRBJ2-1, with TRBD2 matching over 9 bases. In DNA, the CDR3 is TGTGCCAGCAGCTTAGGCGGACTAGCGGAGCAGTTCTTC. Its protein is CASSLGGLAEQFF. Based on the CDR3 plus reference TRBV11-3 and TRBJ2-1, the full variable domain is EAGVVQSPRYKIIEKKQPVAFWCNPISGHNTLYWYLQNLGQGPELLIRYENEEAVDDSQLPKDRFSAERLKGVDSTLKIQPAELGDSAVYLCASSLGGLAEQFFGPGTRLTVL.